The source of this TCR beta chain is a study of radiotherapy plus CTLA-4 blockade in lung cancer. Germline-derived CDR1 and CDR2 are SNHLY and FYNNEI. This CDR3 has 11 residues. Trimming took off 2 bases at V and 4 bases at J, with 2 bases between the two ends. The data were produced by immunoSEQ multiplex PCR, yet TCRdb's version contains in-frame clones alone and is incomplete. The table includes around 24,000 clones, 73% detected once. V is TRBV2 and J is TRBJ2-5; D gene uncertain. This sample comprised peripheral blood, obtained from a patient treated with radiotherapy plus ipilimumab. This clonotype was obtained from a human donor with non-small cell lung cancer who had stable disease on radiotherapy plus ipilimumab. The CDR3 spells CASSERETQYF. In DNA, the CDR3 is TGTGCCAGCAGTGAACGAGAGACCCAGTACTTC.